This T cell receptor (beta chain) was captured by sequencing in a study of blood T cell repertoires in COVID-19. Measured with immunoSEQ multiplex PCR; TCRdb has only the in-frame clones, and not every one. The data show 250,000 or so clones, approximately 86% seen once. Comments on this clone: The sample holds other DNA sequences that translate to the same CDR3.

The receptor comes from a woman in her sixties with active or convalescent COVID-19. Material for sequencing was peripheral blood.

CDR3 in amino acids: CASRLAGGGNEQFF. In nucleotides, the CDR3 is TGTGCCAGCAGGCTAGCGGGGGGGGGTAATGAGCAGTTCTTC. The chain uses TRBV6-5 and TRBJ2-1, with 12 bases matching TRBD2. V lost 6 bases, J lost 7 bases, and 4 bases stayed unmatched. CDR1 and CDR2 (germline): MNHEY, SVGAGI. There are 14 residues in the CDR3.